This T cell receptor beta chain is drawn from a study of blood T cell repertoires in COVID-19. As for the study in general: Researchers got acute and convalescent COVID-19 samples from the United States, Italy and Spain.

Methods used by the authors: Cell counts per sample came from amplifying reference gene primers. Data came from immunoSEQ multiplex PCR; TCRdb stores just in-frame clones and leaves some out. V and J calls and clone size are those listed in that table; D and trimming were worked out from the DNA. The sample includes 70,000 to 95,000 clones, approximately 78% of them seen just once. The CDR3 totals 15 residues. V lost 2 bases and J lost 5; bases outside the gene matches: 4. Germline CDR1 is KGHDR and CDR2 is SFDVKD. This clonotype originated in a human donor in a cohort sampled during active COVID-19. This chain joins TRBV24-1 and TRBJ1-5, with 8 positions matching TRBD1. Sequences were obtained from peripheral blood. The CDR3 bases are TGTGCCACCAGTGATTCGGACAGGGCCCATCAGCCCCAGCATTTT. It specifies CATSDSDRAHQPQHF.